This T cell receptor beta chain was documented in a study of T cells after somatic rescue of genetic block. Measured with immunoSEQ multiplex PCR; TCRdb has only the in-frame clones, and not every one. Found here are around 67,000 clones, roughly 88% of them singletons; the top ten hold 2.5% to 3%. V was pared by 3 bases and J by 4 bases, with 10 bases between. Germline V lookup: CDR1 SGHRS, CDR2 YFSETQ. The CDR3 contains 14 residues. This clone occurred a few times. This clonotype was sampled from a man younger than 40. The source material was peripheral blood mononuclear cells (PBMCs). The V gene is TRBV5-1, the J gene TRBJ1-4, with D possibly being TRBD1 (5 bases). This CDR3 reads CASSSRGSNEKLFF. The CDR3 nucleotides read TGCGCCAGCAGCTCCCGGGGGAGTAATGAAAAACTGTTTTTT.